This T cell receptor beta chain was sequenced during a study of Ad26.COV2.S vaccination and SARS-CoV-2 variants. Study-wide background: Once or twice, 56 days apart, Ad26.COV2.S was delivered intramuscularly. Whole-study results and caveats: In TCR breadth and depth analyses, total T cell responses may have been underestimated.

The CDR3 has 16 residues. Germline loops: CDR1 SGHTA, CDR2 FQGNSA. After removal of 5 bases from V and 6 bases from J, the junction contained 11 bases not matched to a gene. Treatment noted: 15 to 20 received Ad26.COV2.S at low or high dose, single or two shots; about 5 received placebo; per-sample allocation not given. On day 63 after the first injection, vaccine and placebo recipients gave samples. In Boston, an adult donor aged 18-55 years took part. The assay was immunoSEQ multiplex PCR, and TCRdb's table has in-frame clones only and misses some. The table shows about 410,000 clones, with 92% occurring only once. Details on this clone: As yet, its antigen is unknown.

The starting material was peripheral blood, obtained in a trial of Ad26.COV2.S vaccine versus placebo. This sequence originates from a person aged 18-60 years who received the Ad26.COV2.S COVID-19 vaccine or a placebo. This sequence joins TRBV7-2 and TRBJ2-5; the match to TRBD1 covers 11 bases. The CDR3 loop reads CASSPWRTGGAKTQYF. The DNA of the CDR3 is TGTGCCAGCAGCCCATGGCGGACAGGGGGCGCTAAGACCCAGTACTTC.